This T cell receptor beta chain was identified during a study of cytomegalovirus exposure and HLA in healthy donors. Broader study findings: Most of the TCR beta V segments (in an earlier analysis) were productive either about 90% or about 30% of the time. It was reported that the classifier diagnosed cytomegalovirus status with high specificity and sensitivity in both the original and validation cohorts.

A multiplex PCR was run with 60 Vbeta primers and 13 Jbeta primers. Profiled with immunoSEQ multiplex PCR; TCRdb holds only in-frame clones, not every one. The repertoire holds about 130,000 clones, with around 80% as singletons. CDR1 is GTSNPN, CDR2 SVGIG, per germline (reference sequence). The CDR3 contains 14 residues. V shed 0 bases and J shed 2 bases, with 10 bases lying between them. About this clone: No antigen is known for it.

Sequenced material: PBMCs. The chain combines TRBV30 with TRBJ1-1; unclear D gene. The TCR was taken from a woman aged 40 to 55 in good health and CMV-seronegative. CDR3 protein: CAWSVRSLNTEAFF. CDR3 nucleotide sequence: TGTGCCTGGAGTGTAAGGAGTCTTAACACTGAAGCTTTCTTT.